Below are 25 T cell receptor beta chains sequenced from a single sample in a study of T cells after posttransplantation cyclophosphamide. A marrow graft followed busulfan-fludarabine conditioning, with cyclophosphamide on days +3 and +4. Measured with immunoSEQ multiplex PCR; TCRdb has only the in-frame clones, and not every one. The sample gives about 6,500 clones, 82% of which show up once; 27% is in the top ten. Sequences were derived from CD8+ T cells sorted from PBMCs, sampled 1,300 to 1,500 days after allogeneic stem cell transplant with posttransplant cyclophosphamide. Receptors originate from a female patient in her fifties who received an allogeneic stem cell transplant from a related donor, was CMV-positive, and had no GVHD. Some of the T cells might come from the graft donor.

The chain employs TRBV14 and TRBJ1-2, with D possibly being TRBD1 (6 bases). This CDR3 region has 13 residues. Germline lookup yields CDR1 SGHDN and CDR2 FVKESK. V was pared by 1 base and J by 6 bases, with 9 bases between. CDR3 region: CASSQAGTNGYTF. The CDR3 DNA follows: TGTGCCAGCAGCCAAGCAGGGACAAATGGCTACACCTTC. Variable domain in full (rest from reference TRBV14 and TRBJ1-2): EAGVTQFPSHSVIEKGQTVTLRCDPISGHDNLYWYRRVMGKEIKFLLHFVKESKQDESGMPNNRFLAERTGGTYSTLKVQPAELEDSGVYFCASSQAGTNGYTFGSGTRLTVV.

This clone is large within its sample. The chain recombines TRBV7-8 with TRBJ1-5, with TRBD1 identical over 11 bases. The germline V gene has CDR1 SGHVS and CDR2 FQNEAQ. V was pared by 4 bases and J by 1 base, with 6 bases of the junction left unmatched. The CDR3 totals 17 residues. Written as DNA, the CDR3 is TGTGCCAGCAGCTCTGGGACAGGGGGTCTGAGCAATCAGCCCCAGCATTTT. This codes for CASSSGTGGLSNQPQHF.

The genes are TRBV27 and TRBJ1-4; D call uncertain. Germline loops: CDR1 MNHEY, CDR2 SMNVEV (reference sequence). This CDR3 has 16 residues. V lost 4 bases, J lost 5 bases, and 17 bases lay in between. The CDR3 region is CASSSTPGVMNEKLFF. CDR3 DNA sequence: TGTGCCAGCAGTTCAACCCCTGGAGTGATGAATGAAAAACTGTTTTTT.

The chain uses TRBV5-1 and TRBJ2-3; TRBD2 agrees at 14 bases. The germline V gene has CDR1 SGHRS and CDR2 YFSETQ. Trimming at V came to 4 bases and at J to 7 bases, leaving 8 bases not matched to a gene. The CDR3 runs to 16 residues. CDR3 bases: TGCGCCAGCAGCCCTGGACTAGCGGGAGGCCATAATACGCAGTATTTT. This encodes CASSPGLAGGHNTQYF.

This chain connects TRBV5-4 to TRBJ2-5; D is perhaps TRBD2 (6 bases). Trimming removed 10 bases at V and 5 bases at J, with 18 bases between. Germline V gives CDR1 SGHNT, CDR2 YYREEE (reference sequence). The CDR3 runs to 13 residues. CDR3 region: CAGKWGDGETQYF. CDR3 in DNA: TGTGCCGGAAAGTGGGGGGACGGGGAGACCCAGTACTTC.

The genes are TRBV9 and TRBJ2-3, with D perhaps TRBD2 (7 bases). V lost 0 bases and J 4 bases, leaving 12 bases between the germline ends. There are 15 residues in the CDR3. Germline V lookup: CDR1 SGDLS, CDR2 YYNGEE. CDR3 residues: CASSVGGGGADTQYF. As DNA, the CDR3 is TGTGCCAGCAGCGTAGGAGGAGGGGGGGCAGATACGCAGTATTTT.

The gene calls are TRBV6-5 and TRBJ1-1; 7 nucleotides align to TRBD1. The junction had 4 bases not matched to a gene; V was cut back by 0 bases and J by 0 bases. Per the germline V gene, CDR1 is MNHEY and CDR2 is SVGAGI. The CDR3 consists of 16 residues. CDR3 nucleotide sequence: TGTGCCAGCAGTTACTCGCCACAGGGGCTGAACACTGAAGCTTTCTTT. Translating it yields CASSYSPQGLNTEAFF.

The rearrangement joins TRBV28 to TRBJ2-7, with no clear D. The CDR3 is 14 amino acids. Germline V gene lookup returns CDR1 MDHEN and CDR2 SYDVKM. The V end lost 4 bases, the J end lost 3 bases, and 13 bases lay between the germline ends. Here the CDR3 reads CASSSQDGVYEQYF. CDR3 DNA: TGTGCCAGCAGTTCTCAAGACGGAGTCTACGAGCAGTACTTC.

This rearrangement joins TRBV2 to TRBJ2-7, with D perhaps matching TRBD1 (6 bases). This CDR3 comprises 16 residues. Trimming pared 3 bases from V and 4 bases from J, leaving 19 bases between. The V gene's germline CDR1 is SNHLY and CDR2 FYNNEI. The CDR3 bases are TGTGCCAGCAGTGATCATCAGGGGTGGTACCTATACGAGCAGTACTTC. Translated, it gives CASSDHQGWYLYEQYF.

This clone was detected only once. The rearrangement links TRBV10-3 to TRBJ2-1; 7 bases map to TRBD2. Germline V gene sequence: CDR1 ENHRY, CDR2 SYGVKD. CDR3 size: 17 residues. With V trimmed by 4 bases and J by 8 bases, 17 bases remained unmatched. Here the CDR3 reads CAISVASGPPLGYEQFF. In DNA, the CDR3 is TGTGCCATCAGTGTCGCTAGCGGACCTCCTCTTGGCTATGAGCAGTTCTTC.

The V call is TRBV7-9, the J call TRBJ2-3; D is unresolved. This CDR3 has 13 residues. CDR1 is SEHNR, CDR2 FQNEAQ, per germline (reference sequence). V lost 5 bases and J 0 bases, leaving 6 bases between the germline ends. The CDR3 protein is CASSPSSTDTQYF. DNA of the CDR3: TGTGCCAGCAGCCCCAGTAGCACAGATACGCAGTATTTT. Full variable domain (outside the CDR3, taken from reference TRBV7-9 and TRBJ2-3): DTGVSQNPRHKITKRGQNVTFRCDPISEHNRLYWYRQTLGQGPEFLTYFQNEAQLEKSRLLSDRFSAERPKGSFSTLEIQRTEQGDSAMYLCASSPSSTDTQYFGPGTRLTVL.

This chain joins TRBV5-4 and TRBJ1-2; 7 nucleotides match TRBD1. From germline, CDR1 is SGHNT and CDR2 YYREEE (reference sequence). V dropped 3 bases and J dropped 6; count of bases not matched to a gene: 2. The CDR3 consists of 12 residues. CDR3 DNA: TGTGCCAGCAGCTACGACAGGGATGGCTACACCTTC. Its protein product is CASSYDRDGYTF.

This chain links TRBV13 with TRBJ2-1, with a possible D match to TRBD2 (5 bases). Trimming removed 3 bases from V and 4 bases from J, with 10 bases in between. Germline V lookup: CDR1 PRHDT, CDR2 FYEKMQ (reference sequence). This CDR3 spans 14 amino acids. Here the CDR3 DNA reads TGTGCCAGCAGCTTCCGGACTGGGTACAATGAGCAGTTCTTC. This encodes CASSFRTGYNEQFF.

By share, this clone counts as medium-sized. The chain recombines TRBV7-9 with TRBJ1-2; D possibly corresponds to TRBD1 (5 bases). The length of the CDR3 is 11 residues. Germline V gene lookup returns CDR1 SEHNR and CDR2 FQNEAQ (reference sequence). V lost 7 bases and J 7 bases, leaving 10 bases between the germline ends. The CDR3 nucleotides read TGTGCCAGCACCCCGGGGGGTGGCTACACCTTC. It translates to CASTPGGGYTF.

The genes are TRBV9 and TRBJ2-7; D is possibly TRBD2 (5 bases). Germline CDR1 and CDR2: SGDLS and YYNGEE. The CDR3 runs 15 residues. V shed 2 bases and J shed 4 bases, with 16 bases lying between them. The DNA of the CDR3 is TGTGCCAGCAGCGTGGCGGAAGGAGAGCGGTACGAGCAGTACTTC. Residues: CASSVAEGERYEQYF.

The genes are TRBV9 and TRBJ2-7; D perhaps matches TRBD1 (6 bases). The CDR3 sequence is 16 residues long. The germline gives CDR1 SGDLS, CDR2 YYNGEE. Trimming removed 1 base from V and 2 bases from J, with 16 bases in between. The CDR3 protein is CASSVTPGHPTYEQYF. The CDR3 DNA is TGTGCCAGCAGCGTAACCCCGGGACACCCCACCTACGAGCAGTACTTC. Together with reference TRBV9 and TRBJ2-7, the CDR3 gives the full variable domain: DSGVTQTPKHLITATGQRVTLRCSPRSGDLSVYWYQQSLDQGLQFLIQYYNGEERAKGNILERFSAQQFPDLHSELNLSSLELGDSALYFCASSVTPGHPTYEQYFGPGTRLTVT.

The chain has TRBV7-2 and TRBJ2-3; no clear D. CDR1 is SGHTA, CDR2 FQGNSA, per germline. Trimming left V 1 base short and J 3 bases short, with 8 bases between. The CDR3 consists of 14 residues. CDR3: CASSLVSSTDTQYF. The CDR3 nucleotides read TGTGCCAGCAGCTTAGTTAGCAGTACAGATACGCAGTATTTT. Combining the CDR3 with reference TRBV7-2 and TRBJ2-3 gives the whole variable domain GAGVSQSPSNKVTEKGKDVELRCDPISGHTALYWYRQSLGQGLEFLIYFQGNSAPDKSGLPSDRFSAERTGGSVSTLTIQRTQQEDSAVYLCASSLVSSTDTQYFGPGTRLTVL.

In DNA form, the CDR3 reads TGTGCCAGCAGCTCCGACCAGGGGTACGAGCAGTACTTC. Translating gives CASSSDQGYEQYF. The chain employs TRBV9 and TRBJ2-7; D perhaps matches TRBD1 (6 bases). Germline lookup yields CDR1 SGDLS and CDR2 YYNGEE. The germline V and J ends were trimmed by 4 bases and 4 bases, with 12 bases remaining between them. CDR3 size: 13 residues.

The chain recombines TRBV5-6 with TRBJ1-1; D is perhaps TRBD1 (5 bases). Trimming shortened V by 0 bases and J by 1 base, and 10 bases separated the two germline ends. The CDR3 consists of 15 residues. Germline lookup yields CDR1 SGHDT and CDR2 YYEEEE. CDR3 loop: CASSLAAGPNTEAFF. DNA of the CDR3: TGTGCCAGCAGCTTGGCCGCAGGGCCGAACACTGAAGCTTTCTTT.

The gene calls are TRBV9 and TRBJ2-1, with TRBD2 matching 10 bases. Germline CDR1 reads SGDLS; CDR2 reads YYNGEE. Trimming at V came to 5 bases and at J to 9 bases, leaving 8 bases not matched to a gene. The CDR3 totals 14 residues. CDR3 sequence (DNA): TGTGCCAGCAGAGGGAGCGGGAGGGCCGCTGAGCAGTTCTTC. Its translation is CASRGSGRAAEQFF. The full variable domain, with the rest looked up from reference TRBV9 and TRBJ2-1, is DSGVTQTPKHLITATGQRVTLRCSPRSGDLSVYWYQQSLDQGLQFLIQYYNGEERAKGNILERFSAQQFPDLHSELNLSSLELGDSALYFCASRGSGRAAEQFFGPGTRLTVL.

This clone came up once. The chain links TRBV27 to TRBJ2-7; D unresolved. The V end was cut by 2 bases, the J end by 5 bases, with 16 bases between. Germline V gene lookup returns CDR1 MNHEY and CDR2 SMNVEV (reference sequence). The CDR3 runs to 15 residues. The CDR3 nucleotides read TGTGCCAGCAGTTTAGACGGAACGACTGCAAACGAGCAGTACTTC. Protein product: CASSLDGTTANEQYF.

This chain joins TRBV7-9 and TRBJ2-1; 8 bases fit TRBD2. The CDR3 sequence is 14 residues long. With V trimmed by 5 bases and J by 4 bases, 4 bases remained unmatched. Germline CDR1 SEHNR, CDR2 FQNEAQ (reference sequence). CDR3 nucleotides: TGTGCCAGCAGCCTTAGCGGGGATTACAATGAGCAGTTCTTC. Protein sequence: CASSLSGDYNEQFF.

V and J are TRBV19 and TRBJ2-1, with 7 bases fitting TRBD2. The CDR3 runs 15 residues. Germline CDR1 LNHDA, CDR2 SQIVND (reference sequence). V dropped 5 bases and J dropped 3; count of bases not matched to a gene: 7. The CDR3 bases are TGTGCCAGTAGTCCTTGGGAGGGCAACTACAATGAGCAGTTCTTC. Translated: CASSPWEGNYNEQFF. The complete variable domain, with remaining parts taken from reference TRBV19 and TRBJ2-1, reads DGGITQSPKYLFRKEGQNVTLSCEQNLNHDAMYWYRQDPGQGLRLIYYSQIVNDFQKGDIAEGYSVSREKKESFPLTVTSAQKNPTAFYLCASSPWEGNYNEQFFGPGTRLTVL.

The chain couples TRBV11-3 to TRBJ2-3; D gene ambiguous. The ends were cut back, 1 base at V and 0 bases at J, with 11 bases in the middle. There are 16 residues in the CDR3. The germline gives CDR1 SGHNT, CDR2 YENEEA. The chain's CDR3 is CASSLGLESSTDTQYF. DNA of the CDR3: TGTGCCAGCAGCTTAGGTCTTGAGTCCAGCACAGATACGCAGTATTTT. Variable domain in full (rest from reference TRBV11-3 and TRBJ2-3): EAGVVQSPRYKIIEKKQPVAFWCNPISGHNTLYWYLQNLGQGPELLIRYENEEAVDDSQLPKDRFSAERLKGVDSTLKIQPAELGDSAVYLCASSLGLESSTDTQYFGPGTRLTVL.

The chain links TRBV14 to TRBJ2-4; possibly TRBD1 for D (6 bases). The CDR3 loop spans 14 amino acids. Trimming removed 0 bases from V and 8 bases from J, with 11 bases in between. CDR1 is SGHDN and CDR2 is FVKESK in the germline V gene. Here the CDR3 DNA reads TGTGCCAGCAGCCAAGAGAGACAGGCGGACATTCAGTACTTC. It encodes CASSQERQADIQYF.